The rows below give T cell receptor beta chains drawn from one sample of a study of lymphopenia after photon versus proton radiotherapy. Assay: immunoSEQ multiplex PCR; the TCRdb copy retains only in-frame clones and omits some. The table has fewer than 25,000 clones, around four fifths seen once. Source: peripheral blood, taken from a patient treated with photon-based radiotherapy. All receptors come from a man aged 35 to 55 with gastric cancer. The CDR3 runs from the conserved cysteine through the conserved F or W. The D gene is left open where the match is weak. Only part of the rows carry a size: once, few, many, or a class if the clone is expanded.

>TRBV6-1|TRBD1|NA|TRBJ2-7
CASREGTAYEQYF
TGTGCCAGCAGGGAAGGGACAGCCTACGAGCAGTACTTC
>TRBV7-2|NA|NA|TRBJ2-7
CASSRAGGGYEQYF
TGTGCCAGCAGTCGCGCAGGGGGAGGATACGAGCAGTACTTC
>TRBV28|NA|NA|TRBJ1-5
CASSFRRRDQPQHF
TGTGCCAGCAGTTTTAGGCGGAGAGATCAGCCCCAGCATTTT
>TRBV6-1|NA|few|TRBJ2-7
CASSPQGWGSYEQYF
TGTGCCAGCAGCCCACAGGGATGGGGATCCTACGAGCAGTACTTC
>TRBV7-9|TRBD2|NA|TRBJ2-1
CASSSSGLAGALKFF
TGTGCCAGCAGCTCCTCGGGGCTAGCGGGGGCATTGAAGTTCTTC
>TRBV5-1|NA|NA|TRBJ2-2
CASSLAGPHTGELFF
TGCGCCAGCAGCTTGGCGGGGCCTCACACCGGGGAGCTGTTTTTT
>TRBV13|NA|NA|TRBJ2-7
CASSLGRGAIYEQYF
TGTGCCAGCAGCTTAGGACGGGGGGCCATCTACGAGCAGTACTTC
>TRBV6-6|NA|few|TRBJ2-1
CASSYVAGLGNEQFF
TGTGCCAGCAGTTACGTGGCAGGTCTCGGCAATGAGCAGTTCTTC
>TRBV11-2|NA|NA|TRBJ1-6
CASSLEVPPLHF
TGTGCCAGCAGCTTAGAGGTACCACCCCTCCACTTT
>TRBV5-6|NA|NA|TRBJ1-1
CASSLQSGGTLNTEAFF
TGTGCCAGCAGCTTGCAGTCGGGGGGTACTTTGAACACTGAAGCTTTCTTT
>TRBV29-1|NA|NA|TRBJ1-1
CSALRELNTEAFF
TGCAGCGCCCTCAGGGAATTAAACACTGAAGCTTTCTTT
>TRBV7-9|NA|NA|TRBJ1-1
CASRATSNTEAFF
TGTGCCAGCAGGGCGACAAGTAACACTGAAGCTTTCTTT
>TRBV10-3|TRBD1|NA|TRBJ2-7
CAISESTLGRGSYEQYF
TGTGCCATCAGTGAGTCGACTCTGGGCAGGGGGAGCTACGAGCAGTACTTC